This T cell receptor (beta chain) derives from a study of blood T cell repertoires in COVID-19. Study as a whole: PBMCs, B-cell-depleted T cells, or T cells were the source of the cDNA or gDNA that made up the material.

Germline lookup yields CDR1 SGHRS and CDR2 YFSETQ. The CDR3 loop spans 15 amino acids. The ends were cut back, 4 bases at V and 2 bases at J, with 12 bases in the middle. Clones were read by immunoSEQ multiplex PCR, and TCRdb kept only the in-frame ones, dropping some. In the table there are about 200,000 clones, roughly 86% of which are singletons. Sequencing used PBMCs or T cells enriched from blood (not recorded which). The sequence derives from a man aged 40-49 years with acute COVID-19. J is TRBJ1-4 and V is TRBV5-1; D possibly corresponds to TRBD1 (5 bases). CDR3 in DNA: TGCGCCAGCAGCGCCATGGGGGGTACTAATGAAAAACTGTTTTTT. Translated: CASSAMGGTNEKLFF.